This T cell receptor beta chain was observed in a study of blood T cell repertoires in COVID-19 (dated by TCRdb to the early 2020s). Study-wide context: Samples from collaborators originated in the United States, Italy and Spain and spanned both the acute and convalescent phases of COVID-19. The material from the prospective study consisted of cDNA or gDNA derived from T cells, B-cell-depleted T cells, or PBMCs. The dataset comprised deeply sampled blood TCRbeta repertoires from subjects exposed to, actively infected with, or recovered from COVID-19. A freely available public database, intended as a resource for researchers studying the immune response to SARS-CoV-2, is where the repertoires were released. Samples were obtained from the ongoing ImmuneRACE study (first 160 participants) and from roughly 1,300 subjects provided by 6 global collaborators. Sample metadata almost always included a de-identified subject ID, COVID-19 status, age in years and sex. HLA class I and class II types, where available, came from metadata supplied by the sample provider rather than from assay-based typing.

The immunoSEQ Assay, a bias-controlled multiplex PCR, was used to amplify TCRbeta CDR3 regions from genomic DNA. The original pipeline was this. The number of nucleated cells in each sample was estimated from the amplification of reference gene primers within the assay. To quantify the absolute abundance of each unique TCRbeta CDR3 rearrangement, sequence reads were collapsed and filtered. For each sample, productive Simpson clonality was calculated as the square root of Simpson's diversity index across productive rearrangements. This immuneACCESS table, as held by TCRdb, lists in-frame sequences with V and J called but not all clones. Of the missing ones, under half trace to an unresolved V gene in checked studies; the others have no known cause. V and J calls and clone size come straight from that table; D and trimming were deduced from the DNA. The sample has just over 150,000 clones on record, approximately 90% of them singletons. About 6.6% of the sample comes from the top ten.

Paper-wide results and their limitations: The quantity of clinical and demographic metadata differed by source and by participant and was supplied without curation.

Enrolling through a virtual design, the prospective study's participants ranged in age from roughly 18 to 89 years and lived across approximately 25 United States geographic areas. In the prospective study, cohorts were assigned on the basis of participant-reported clinical history obtained from a screening survey and a study questionnaire. Recovered participants in ImmuneRACE Cohort 3 were defined by two consecutive negative NP/OP PCR tests, clearance by a healthcare professional, or resolution of symptoms. Each participant in the prospective study had whole blood, serum and a nasopharyngeal or oropharyngeal swab collected by mobile phlebotomists. Participants in the prospective study had the option to provide additional blood draws and questionnaires over a roughly 2-month period. Blood samples from the prospective study were shipped frozen or at room temperature prior to DNA extraction. As concerns this clone: No cognate antigen has been identified for it. Base qualities were left out, and no much larger clone turns up one base away.

V sheds 11 bases and J sheds 7 bases, leaving 17 bases between their ends. CDR1 LNHDA and CDR2 SQIVND were looked up in the germline V gene (reference sequence). Its CDR3 holds 12 amino acids, cysteine through phenylalanine. Here the CDR3 DNA is all that survives: 36 bases in frame from base 1. The chain is made from TRBV19 and TRBJ2-5; no D gene call is confident. Specimen: PBMCs or T cells enriched from blood (not recorded which). This sequence was found in a woman between 50 and 59 years old who had recovered from COVID-19. The CDR3: CAVRPRGGTQYF. The nucleotide sequence is TGTGCCGTCCGACCCCGCGGCGGGACCCAGTACTTC. When the CDR3 is completed using the reference TRBV19 and TRBJ2-5 genes on either side, the full variable domain is DGGITQSPKYLFRKEGQNVTLSCEQNLNHDAMYWYRQDPGQGLRLIYYSQIVNDFQKGDIAEGYSVSREKKESFPLTVTSAQKNPTAFYLCAVRPRGGTQYFGPGTRLLVL.